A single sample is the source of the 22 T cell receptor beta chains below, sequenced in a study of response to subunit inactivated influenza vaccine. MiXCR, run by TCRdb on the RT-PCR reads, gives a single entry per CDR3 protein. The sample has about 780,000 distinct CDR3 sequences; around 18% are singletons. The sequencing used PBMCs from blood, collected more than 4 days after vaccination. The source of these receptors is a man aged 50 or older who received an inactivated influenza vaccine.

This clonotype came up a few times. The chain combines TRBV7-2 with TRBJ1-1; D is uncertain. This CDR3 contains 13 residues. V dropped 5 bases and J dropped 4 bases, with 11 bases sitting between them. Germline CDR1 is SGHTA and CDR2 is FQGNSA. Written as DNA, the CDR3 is TGTGCCAGCAGCCCAGCGGCTGTCACTGAAGCTTTCTTT. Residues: CASSPAAVTEAFF.

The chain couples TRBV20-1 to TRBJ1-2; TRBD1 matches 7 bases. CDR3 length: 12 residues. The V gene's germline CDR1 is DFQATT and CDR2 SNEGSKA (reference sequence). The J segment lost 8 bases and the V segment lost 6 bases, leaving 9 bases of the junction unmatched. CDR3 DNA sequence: TGCAGTGCAAGAACAGGGGAAGGCGGCTACACCTTC. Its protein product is CSARTGEGGYTF.

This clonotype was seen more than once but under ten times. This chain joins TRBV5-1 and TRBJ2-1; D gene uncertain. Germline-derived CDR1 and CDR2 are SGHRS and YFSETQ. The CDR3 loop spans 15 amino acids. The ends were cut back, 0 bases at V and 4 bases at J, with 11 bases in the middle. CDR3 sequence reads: CASSLEGTEYNEQFF. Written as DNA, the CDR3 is TGCGCCAGCAGCTTGGAGGGTACGGAGTACAATGAGCAGTTCTTC.

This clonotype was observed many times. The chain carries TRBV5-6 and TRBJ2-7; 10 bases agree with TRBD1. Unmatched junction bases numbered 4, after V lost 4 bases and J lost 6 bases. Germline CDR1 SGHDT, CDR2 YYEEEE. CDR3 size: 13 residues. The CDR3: CASSSGTGVEQYF. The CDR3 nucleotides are TGTGCCAGCAGCAGCGGGACAGGGGTCGAGCAGTACTTC.

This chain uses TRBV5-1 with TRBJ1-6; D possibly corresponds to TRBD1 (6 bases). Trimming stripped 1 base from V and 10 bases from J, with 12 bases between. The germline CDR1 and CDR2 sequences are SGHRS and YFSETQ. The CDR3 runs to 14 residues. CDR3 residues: CASSLRQGRSPLHF. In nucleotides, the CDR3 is TGCGCCAGCAGCTTGAGGCAGGGGAGGTCACCCCTCCACTTT.

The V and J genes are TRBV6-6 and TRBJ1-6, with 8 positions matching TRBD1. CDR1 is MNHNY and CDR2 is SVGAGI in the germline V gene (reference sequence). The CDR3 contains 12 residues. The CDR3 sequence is CASRTGYSPLHF. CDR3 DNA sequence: TGTGCTAGCCGGACAGGGTATTCACCCCTCCACTTT.

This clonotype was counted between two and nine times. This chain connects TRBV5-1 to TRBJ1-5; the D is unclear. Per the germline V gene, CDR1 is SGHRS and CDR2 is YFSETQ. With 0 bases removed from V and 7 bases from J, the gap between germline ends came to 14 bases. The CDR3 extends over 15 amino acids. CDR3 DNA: TGCGCCAGCAGCTTGGGTGCCGAGGGATTCCAGCCCCAGCATTTT. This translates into CASSLGAEGFQPQHF.

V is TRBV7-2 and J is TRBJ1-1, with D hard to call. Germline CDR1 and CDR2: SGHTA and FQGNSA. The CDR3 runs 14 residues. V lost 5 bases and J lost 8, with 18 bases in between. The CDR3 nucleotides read TGTGCCAGCAGCCCCGTCCCTACCTCGGGGGAAGCTTTCTTT. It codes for CASSPVPTSGEAFF.

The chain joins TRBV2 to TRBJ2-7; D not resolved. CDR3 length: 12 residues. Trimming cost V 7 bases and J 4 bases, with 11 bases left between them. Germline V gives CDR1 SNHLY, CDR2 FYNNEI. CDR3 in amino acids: CASIPPGYEQYF. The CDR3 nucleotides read TGTGCCAGCATCCCCCCTGGGTACGAGCAGTACTTC.

The CDR3 protein is CASSFSGTSGGYEQYF. The CDR3 DNA sequence: TGTGCCAGCAGTTTCTCCGGGACTAGCGGGGGATACGAGCAGTACTTC. The V and J genes are TRBV28 and TRBJ2-7, with 14 bases that match TRBD2. This CDR3 is built from 16 residues. Germline CDR1 and CDR2: MDHEN and SYDVKM. V dropped 3 bases and J dropped 4; count of bases not matched to a gene: 5.

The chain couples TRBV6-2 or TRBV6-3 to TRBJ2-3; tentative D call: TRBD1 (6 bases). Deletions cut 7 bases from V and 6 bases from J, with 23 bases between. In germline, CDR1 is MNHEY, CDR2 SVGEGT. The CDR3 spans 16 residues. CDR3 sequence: CASTKRTAPQPDTQYF. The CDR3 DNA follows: TGTGCCAGCACCAAAAGGACAGCACCGCAGCCCGATACGCAGTATTTT.

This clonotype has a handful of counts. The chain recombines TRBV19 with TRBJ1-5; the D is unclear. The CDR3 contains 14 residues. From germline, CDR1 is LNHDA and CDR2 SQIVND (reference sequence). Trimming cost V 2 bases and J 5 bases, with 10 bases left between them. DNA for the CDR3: TGTGCCAGTAGTATAACCGGATCCCATCAGCCCCAGCATTTT. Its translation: CASSITGSHQPQHF.

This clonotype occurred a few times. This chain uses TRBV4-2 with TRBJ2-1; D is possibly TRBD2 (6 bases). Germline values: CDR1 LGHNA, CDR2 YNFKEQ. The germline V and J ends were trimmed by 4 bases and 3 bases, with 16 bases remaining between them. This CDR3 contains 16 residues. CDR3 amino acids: CASSPPDGSLYNEQFF. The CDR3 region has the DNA TGTGCCAGCAGCCCACCGGACGGGAGCCTCTACAATGAGCAGTTCTTC.

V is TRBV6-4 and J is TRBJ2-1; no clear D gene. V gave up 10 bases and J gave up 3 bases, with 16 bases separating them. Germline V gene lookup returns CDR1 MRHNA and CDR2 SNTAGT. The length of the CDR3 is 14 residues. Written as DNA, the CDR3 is TGTGCCATTCCCTATCCGGTTGGCTACAATGAGCAGTTCTTC. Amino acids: CAIPYPVGYNEQFF.

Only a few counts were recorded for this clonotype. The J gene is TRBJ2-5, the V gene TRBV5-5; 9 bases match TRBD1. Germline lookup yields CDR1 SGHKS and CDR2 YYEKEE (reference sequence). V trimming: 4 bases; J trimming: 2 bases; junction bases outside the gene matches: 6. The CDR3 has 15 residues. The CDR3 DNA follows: TGTGCCAGCAGCAAACTGACAGGGGGGCAAGAGACCCAGTACTTC. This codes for CASSKLTGGQETQYF.

The CDR3 coding sequence is TGTGCCAGCAGCCTCCTTTATCCGGGACAGGGGTTGGACTATGGCTACACCTTC. Its protein product is CASSLLYPGQGLDYGYTF. The J gene is TRBJ1-2, the V gene TRBV4-2; 10 bases map to TRBD1. CDR3 length equals 18 residues. CDR1 and CDR2 from the germline V gene are LGHNA and YNFKEQ. V dropped 4 bases and J dropped 3; count of bases not matched to a gene: 14.

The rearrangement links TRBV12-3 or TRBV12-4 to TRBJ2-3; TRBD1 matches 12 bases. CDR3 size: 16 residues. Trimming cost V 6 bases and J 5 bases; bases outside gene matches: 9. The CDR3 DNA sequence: TGTGCCAGCAGCAACCCCCGGGACAGGGGGCAAGATACGCAGTATTTT. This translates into CASSNPRDRGQDTQYF.

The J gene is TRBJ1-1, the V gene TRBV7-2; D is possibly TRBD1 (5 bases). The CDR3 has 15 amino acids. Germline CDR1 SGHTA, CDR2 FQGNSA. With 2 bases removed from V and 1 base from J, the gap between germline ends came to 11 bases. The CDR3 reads CASSLLGVENTEAFF. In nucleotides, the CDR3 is TGTGCCAGCAGCTTACTGGGGGTGGAGAACACTGAAGCTTTCTTT.

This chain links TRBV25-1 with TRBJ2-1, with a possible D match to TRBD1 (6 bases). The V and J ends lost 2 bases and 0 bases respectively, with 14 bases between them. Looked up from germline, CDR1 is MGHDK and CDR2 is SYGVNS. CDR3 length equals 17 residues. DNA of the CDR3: TGTGCCAGCAGTGAACCTTTCGGCAGGGGCTCCTACAATGAGCAGTTCTTC. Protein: CASSEPFGRGSYNEQFF.

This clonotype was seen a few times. The CDR3 nucleotides are TGTGCCAGCCGCCGGACAGGGAATAGCGGGGATACGCAGTATTTT. It codes for CASRRTGNSGDTQYF. The rearrangement joins TRBV27 to TRBJ2-3; TRBD1 is a possible D gene (8 bases). The V and J ends lost 8 bases and 6 bases respectively, with 21 bases between them. Germline values: CDR1 MNHEY, CDR2 SMNVEV (reference sequence). This CDR3 has 15 amino acids.

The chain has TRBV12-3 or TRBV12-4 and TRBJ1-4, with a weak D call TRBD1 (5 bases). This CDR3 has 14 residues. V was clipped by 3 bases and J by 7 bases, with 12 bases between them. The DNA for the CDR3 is TGTGCCAGCAGTTTTCAGGGAGTAGGTGAAAAACTGTTTTTT. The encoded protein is CASSFQGVGEKLFF.

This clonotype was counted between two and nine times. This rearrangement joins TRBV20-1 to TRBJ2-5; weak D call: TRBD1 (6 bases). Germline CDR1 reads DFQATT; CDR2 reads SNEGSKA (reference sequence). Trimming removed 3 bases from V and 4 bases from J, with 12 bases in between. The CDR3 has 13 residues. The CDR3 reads CSARSQGLETQYF. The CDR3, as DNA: TGCAGTGCTAGGTCTCAGGGGTTAGAGACCCAGTACTTC.